This section outlines one TCR beta chain sequence together with its context. Its antigen is currently unknown. The record originates from a study of T-cell memory formation after mild COVID-19. Whole-study context: TCR clusters were mostly donor specific.

Whole-study findings and limits: That cross-reactive memory joined was suggested by some responding clones appearing in pre-infection memory.

This CDR3 contains 15 residues. Germline CDR1 and CDR2: SGHTA and FQGNSA. J was trimmed by 4 bases and V by 4 bases; bases with no gene match: 3. One entry per CDR3 protein results from TCRdb running MiXCR on the 5' RACE reads. The table lists approximately 110,000 distinct CDR3 sequences, 22% of them singletons. Sequenced input: PBMCs or a T cell subset sorted from them (not recorded which). The clonotype originates from a man between 18 and 35 years old who had mild COVID-19 (a few samples of this study predate the infection). Cell type and time point are not known. The V call is TRBV7-2, the J call TRBJ2-3; TRBD2 matches 12 bases. In DNA form, the CDR3 reads TGTGCCAGCAGCTCACTAGCGGGGGGTCCAGATACGCAGTATTTT. Protein sequence: CASSSLAGGPDTQYF.